This TCR beta chain was captured in a study of human T cells and chemical hapten exposure. Study background: DPC 0.01% went on the upper back by patch test, with reading at 6 days.

CDR3 length: 14 residues. Germline CDR1 is MNHEY and CDR2 is SMNVEV (reference sequence). Losses at the gene ends were 6 bases for V and 5 bases for J; bases not matched to a gene: 3. The time point here: patch test 1, 2 weeks after DPC sensitization. The treatment here: therapeutic diphenylcyclopropenone sensitization with weekly scalp DPC. TCRdb re-called the RACE reads with MiXCR, one entry per CDR3 protein. The sample lists about 340,000 distinct CDR3 sequences; around 7% were seen once. The receptor was isolated from a woman younger than 35 with alopecia areata. Some clones in this sample may be carry-over from other donors' samples. Sequencing was performed on whole blood, taken in connection with sensitization to the hapten diphenylcyclopropenone (DPC). V gene TRBV27 combines with J gene TRBJ1-6, with 8 bases that match TRBD1. The CDR3 bases are TGTGCCAGCAGGGACAGGGCCCATAATTCACCCCTCCACTTT. Translating gives CASRDRAHNSPLHF.